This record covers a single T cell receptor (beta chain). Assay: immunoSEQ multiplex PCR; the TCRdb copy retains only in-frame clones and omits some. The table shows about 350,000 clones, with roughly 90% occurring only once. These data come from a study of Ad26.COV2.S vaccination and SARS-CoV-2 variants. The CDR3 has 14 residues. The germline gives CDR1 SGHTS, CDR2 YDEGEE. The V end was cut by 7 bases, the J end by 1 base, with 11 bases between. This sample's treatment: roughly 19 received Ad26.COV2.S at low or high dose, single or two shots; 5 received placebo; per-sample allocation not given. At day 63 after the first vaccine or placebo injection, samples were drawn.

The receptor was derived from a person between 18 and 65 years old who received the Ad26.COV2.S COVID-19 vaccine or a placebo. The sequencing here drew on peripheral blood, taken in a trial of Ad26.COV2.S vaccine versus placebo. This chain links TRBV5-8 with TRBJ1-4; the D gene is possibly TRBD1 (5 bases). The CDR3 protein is CASRKRGTNEKLFF. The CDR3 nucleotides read TGTGCCAGCCGCAAGAGGGGAACTAATGAAAAACTGTTTTTT.